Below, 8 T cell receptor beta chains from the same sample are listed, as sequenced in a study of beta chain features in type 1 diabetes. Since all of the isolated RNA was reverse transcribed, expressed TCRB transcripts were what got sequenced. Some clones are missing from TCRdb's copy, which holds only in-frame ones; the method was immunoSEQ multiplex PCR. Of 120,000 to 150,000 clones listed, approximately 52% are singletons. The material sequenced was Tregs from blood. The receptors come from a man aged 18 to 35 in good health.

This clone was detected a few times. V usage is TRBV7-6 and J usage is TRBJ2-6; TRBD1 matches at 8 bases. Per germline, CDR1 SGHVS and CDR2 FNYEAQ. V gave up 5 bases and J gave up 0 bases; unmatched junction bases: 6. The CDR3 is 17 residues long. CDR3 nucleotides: TGTGCCAGCAGCCCGACAGGGGTATACTCTGGGGCCAACGTCCTGACTTTC. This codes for CASSPTGVYSGANVLTF.

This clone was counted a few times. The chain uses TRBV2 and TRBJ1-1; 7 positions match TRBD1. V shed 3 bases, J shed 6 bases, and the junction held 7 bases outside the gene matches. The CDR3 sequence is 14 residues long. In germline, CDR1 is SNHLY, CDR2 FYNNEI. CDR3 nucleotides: TGTGCCAGCAGTGAGACAGGGAGGTCGGCTGAAGCTTTCTTT. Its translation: CASSETGRSAEAFF.

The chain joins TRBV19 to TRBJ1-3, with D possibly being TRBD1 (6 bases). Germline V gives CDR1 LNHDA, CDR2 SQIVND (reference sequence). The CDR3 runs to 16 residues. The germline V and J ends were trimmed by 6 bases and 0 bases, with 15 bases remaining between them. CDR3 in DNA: TGTGCCAGTAGCCGAGTGACAGGATACTCTGGAAACACCATATATTTT. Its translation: CASSRVTGYSGNTIYF.

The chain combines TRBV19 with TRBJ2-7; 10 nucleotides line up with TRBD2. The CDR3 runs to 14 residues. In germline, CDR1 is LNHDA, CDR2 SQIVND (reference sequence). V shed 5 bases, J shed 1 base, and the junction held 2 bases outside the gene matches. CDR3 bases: TGTGCCAGTAGTGTTAGCGGGAGGTCCTACGAGCAGTACTTC. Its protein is CASSVSGRSYEQYF.

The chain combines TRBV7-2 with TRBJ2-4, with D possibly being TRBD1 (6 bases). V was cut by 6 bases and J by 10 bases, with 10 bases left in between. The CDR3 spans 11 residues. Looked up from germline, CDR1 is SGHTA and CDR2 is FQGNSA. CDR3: CASRRTEIQYF. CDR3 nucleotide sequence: TGTGCCAGCAGGCGGACAGAGATTCAGTACTTC.

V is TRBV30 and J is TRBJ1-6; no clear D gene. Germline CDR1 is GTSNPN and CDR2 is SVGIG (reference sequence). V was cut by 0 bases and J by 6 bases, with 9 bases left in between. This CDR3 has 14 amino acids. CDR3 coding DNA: TGTGCCTGGAGTGTAGCCGTACGTAATTCACCCCTCCACTTT. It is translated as CAWSVAVRNSPLHF.

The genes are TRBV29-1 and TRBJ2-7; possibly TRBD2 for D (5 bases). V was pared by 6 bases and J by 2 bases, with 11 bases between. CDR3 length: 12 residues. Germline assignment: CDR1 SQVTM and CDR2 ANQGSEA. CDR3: CSVSRGAYEQYF. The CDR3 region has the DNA TGCAGCGTCAGCCGGGGTGCCTACGAGCAGTACTTC.

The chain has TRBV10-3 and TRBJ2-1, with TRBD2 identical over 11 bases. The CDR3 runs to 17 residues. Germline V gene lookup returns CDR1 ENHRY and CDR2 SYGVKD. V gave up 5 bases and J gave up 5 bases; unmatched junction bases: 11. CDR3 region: CAISFPSSGRKNNEQFF. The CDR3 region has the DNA TGTGCCATCAGTTTTCCATCTAGCGGGAGGAAAAACAATGAGCAGTTCTTC.